This TCR beta chain came from a study of T-cell reconstitution after alpha-beta-depleted transplantation in children. Construction of the TCRbeta library involved unique molecular identifiers. Via MiXCR, TCRdb re-called the PCR reads, giving one row per CDR3 protein. The sample holds about 600,000 distinct CDR3 sequences, about 10% seen once. The CDR3 is made up of 17 amino acids. The germline gives CDR1 MNHEY, CDR2 SVGEGT. Germline trimming cut 7 bases from V and 0 bases from J; bases unmatched to any gene: 9. The receptor comes from a human donor who donated a stem cell graft to a child with acute myeloid leukemia. The genes are TRBV6-2 or TRBV6-3 and TRBJ2-2; 9 bases are a match to TRBD1. The sequencing used PBMCs from the stem cell graft donor, collected from the stem cell graft. CDR3 loop: CASTQQGASSNTGELFF. The CDR3 coding sequence is TGTGCCAGCACCCAACAGGGGGCCTCTTCGAACACCGGGGAGCTGTTTTTT.